This paragraph covers one T cell receptor beta chain sequence. Its cognate antigen is unknown. The record originates from a study of T cell responses to AZD1222 COVID-19 vaccine. General observations from the study: A mostly white British donor set with more females was recruited, and clonal diversity was possibly underestimated.

TCRdb's table, derived via immunoSEQ multiplex PCR, lists solely in-frame clones and lacks some. This sample has more than 150,000 clones, with roughly nine tenths found just once. From germline, CDR1 is SGHRS and CDR2 YFSETQ. Between the trimmed V and J ends, which lost 4 bases and 2 bases, there was a span of 18 bases. The CDR3 has 16 residues. The source of this sequence is an adult who received the AZD1222 COVID-19 vaccine. The sample was peripheral blood, taken 28 days after the second AZD1222 dose. V and J are TRBV5-1 and TRBJ2-5; possible D gene TRBD2, 6 bases. CDR3 coding DNA: TGCGCCAGCAGCCCGGGGGTACACGACAGACAAGAGACCCAGTACTTC. Protein: CASSPGVHDRQETQYF. Drawing the rest from reference TRBV5-1 and TRBJ2-5, the complete variable domain is KAGVTQTPRYLIKTRGQQVTLSCSPISGHRSVSWYQQTPGQGLQFLFEYFSETQRNKGNFPGRFSGRQFSNSRSEMNVSTLELGDSALYLCASSPGVHDRQETQYFGPGTRLLVL.